This T cell receptor beta chain was identified during a study of T cell changes during pregnancy in multiple sclerosis. Repertoires were generated with immunoSEQ multiplex PCR, while TCRdb's copy carries only in-frame clones and drops some. The data show approximately 60,000 clones, around nine tenths seen once. CDR3 size: 12 residues. Trimming left V 8 bases short and J 1 base short, with 8 bases between. In germline, CDR1 is MNHEY, CDR2 SVGAGI. The chain is built from TRBV6-5 and TRBJ1-1; D ambiguous. The clonotype originates from a human donor whose cells served as feeder cells for cultures in a pregnancy study. The sequencing sample was made of peripheral blood from another person, used as feeder cells. CDR3 in DNA: TGTGCCAGCCAGGTGGGGAACACTGAAGCTTTCTTT. This translates into CASQVGNTEAFF.